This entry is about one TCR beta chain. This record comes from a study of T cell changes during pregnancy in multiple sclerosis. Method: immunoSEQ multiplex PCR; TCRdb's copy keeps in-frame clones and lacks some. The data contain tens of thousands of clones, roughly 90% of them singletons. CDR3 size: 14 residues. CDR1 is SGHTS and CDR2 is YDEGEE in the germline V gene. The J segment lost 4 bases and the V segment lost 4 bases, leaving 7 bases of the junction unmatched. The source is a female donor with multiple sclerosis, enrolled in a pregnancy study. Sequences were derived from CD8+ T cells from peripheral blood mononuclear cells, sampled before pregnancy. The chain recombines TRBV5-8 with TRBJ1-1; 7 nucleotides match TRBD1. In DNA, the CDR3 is TGTGCCAGCAGCGACAGGGATAGGGGCACTGAAGCTTTCTTT. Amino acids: CASSDRDRGTEAFF.